This T cell receptor beta chain was sequenced for a study of T cell responses to AZD1222 COVID-19 vaccine. This clone was picked up one time. The method was immunoSEQ multiplex PCR; TCRdb's version includes in-frame clones alone and lacks a portion of them. The table records about 110,000 clones, 70% to 90% of them present only once. Here the sequenced sample was peripheral blood, taken on day 0 of AZD1222 vaccination. The origin of this receptor is an adult in good health.

CDR3 in DNA: TGTGCCAGCAGCCCCAGCGGGGGTTACCACGAGCAGTACTTC. Protein product: CASSPSGGYHEQYF. The rearrangement links TRBV6-6 to TRBJ2-7; 8 bases line up with TRBD2. CDR3 length: 14 amino acids. CDR1 is MNHNY and CDR2 is SVGAGI in the germline V gene (reference sequence). The ends lost 6 bases at V and 5 bases at J; junction bases unmatched: 9.